This TCR beta chain is drawn from a study of CD8+CD57+ T cells in acquired aplastic anemia. The study's findings and limits: Controls did not differ significantly from patients in CD8+ Simpson's diversity. Shared by patients and controls, 25 to 30 CD8+ CDR3s were abundant in patients.

To note about this clonotype: Antigen specificity is unknown.

TCR beta VDJ and CDR3 were profiled, and genomic DNA was the template. MiXCR, run by TCRdb on the reads, gives a single entry per CDR3 protein. The sample includes just over 450,000 distinct CDR3 sequences, about a third of them seen just once. Patients chosen for sequencing had shown CD8+CD57+ cell expansion by flow cytometry. The receptor was isolated from a human donor with aplastic anemia. Sequenced sample: sorted CD4+, CD8+, or CD8+CD57+ T cells (not recorded which) from PBMCs.

The CDR3 here is CASRPRDRLYGYTF. The CDR3 nucleotides are TGTGCCAGCAGACCTAGGGACAGACTGTATGGCTACACCTTC. The chain couples TRBV7-2 to TRBJ1-2; 7 bases align to TRBD1. This CDR3 has 14 residues. The V and J ends lost 6 bases and 5 bases, in that order; junction bases with no gene match: 9. Germline CDR1 reads SGHTA; CDR2 reads FQGNSA.